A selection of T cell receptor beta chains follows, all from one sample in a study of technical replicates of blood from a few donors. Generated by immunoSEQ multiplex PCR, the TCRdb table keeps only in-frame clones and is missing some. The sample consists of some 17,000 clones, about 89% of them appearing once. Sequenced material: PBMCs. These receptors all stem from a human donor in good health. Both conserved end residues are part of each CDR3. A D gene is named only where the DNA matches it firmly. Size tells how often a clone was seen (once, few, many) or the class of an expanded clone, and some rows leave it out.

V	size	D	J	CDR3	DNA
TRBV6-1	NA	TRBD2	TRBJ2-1	CASSLSSGRMFF	TGTGCCAGCAGCCTTTCTAGCGGGAGGATGTTCTTC
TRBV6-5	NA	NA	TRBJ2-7	CASSLGPSYEQYF	TGTGCCAGCAGTTTGGGCCCCAGCTACGAGCAGTACTTC
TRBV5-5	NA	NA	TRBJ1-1	CASSLLSGEAFF	TGTGCCAGCAGCTTGTTGTCGGGAGAAGCTTTCTTT
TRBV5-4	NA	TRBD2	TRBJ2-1	CDSSLSLAGSNEQFF	TGTGACAGCAGCTTGAGTCTAGCGGGGAGCAATGAGCAGTTCTTC
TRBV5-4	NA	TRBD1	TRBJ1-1	CASSSDGTGFSEAFF	TGTGCCAGCAGCTCAGACGGGACAGGGTTCTCTGAAGCTTTCTTT
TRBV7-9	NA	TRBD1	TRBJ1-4	CASSLGTGSNKLFF	TGTGCCAGCAGCCTCGGGACAGGGTCGAATAAACTGTTTTTT
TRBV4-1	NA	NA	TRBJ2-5	CASSQVEVGQETQYF	TGCGCCAGCAGCCAAGTCGAGGTTGGGCAAGAGACCCAGTACTTC
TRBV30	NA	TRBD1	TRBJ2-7	CAWERTGTYEQYF	TGTGCCTGGGAAAGGACAGGGACCTACGAGCAGTACTTC
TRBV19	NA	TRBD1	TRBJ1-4	CASSGTGSEKLFF	TGTGCCAGTTCCGGGACAGGGAGTGAAAAACTGTTTTTT
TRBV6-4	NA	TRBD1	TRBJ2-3	CASTPGQDTDTQYF	TGTGCCAGCACACCGGGACAGGACACAGATACGCAGTATTTT
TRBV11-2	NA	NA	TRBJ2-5	CASSLLGQQEETQYF	TGTGCCAGCAGCTTACTCGGACAGCAAGAAGAGACCCAGTACTTC
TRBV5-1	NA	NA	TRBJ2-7	CASSLGRPVAAEQYF	TGCGCCAGCAGCTTGGGTCGTCCAGTTGCGGCCGAGCAGTACTTC
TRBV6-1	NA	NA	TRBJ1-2	CASSESHGVAYGYTF	TGTGCCAGCAGTGAAAGTCACGGGGTCGCTTATGGCTACACCTTC
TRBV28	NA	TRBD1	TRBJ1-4	CASSSGGAFGEKLFF	TGTGCCAGCAGCTCAGGGGGCGCGTTTGGGGAAAAACTGTTTTTT
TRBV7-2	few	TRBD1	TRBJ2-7	CASSLGQGRLQYF	TGTGCCAGCAGCTTAGGACAGGGGAGGTTGCAGTACTTC
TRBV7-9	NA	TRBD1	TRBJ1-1	CASSLTGTGVTEAFF	TGTGCCAGCAGCCTAACCGGGACAGGGGTGACTGAAGCTTTCTTT
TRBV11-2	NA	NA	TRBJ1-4	CASSLTGPSGEKLFF	TGTGCCAGCAGCTTAACAGGACCGTCCGGGGAAAAACTGTTTTTT
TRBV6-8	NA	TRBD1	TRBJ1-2	CASSYAIPRTGDYGYTF	TGTGCCAGCAGTTACGCGATCCCGCGGACAGGGGATTATGGCTACACCTTC
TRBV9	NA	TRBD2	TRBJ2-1	CASSVDPGGPHNEQFF	TGTGCCAGCAGCGTAGATCCGGGAGGGCCCCACAATGAGCAGTTCTTC
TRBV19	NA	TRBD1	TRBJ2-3	CASSLRQGSGTDTQYF	TGTGCCAGTAGTTTGAGACAGGGGTCGGGCACAGATACGCAGTATTTT
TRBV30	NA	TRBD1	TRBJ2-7	CALSRDRGSYEQYF	TGTGCCTTGTCCCGGGACAGGGGTTCCTACGAGCAGTACTTC
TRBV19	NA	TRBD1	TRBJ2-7	CASSILSTGDAQYF	TGTGCCAGTAGTATCCTTTCGACAGGGGATGCGCAGTACTTC
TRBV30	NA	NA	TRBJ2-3	CAWNRRDTDTQYF	TGTGCCTGGAATCGAAGAGACACAGATACGCAGTATTTT
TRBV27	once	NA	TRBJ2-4	CASSTWQTLAKNIQYF	TGTGCCAGCAGTACGTGGCAAACATTAGCCAAAAACATTCAGTACTTC
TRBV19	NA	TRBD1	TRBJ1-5	CASSMVGTGGNQPQHF	TGTGCCAGTAGTATGGTCGGGACAGGGGGCAATCAGCCCCAGCATTTT
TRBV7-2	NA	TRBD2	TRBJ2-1	CASSLVGTSAQGEQFF	TGTGCCAGCAGCTTAGTGGGGACTAGCGCCCAGGGTGAGCAGTTCTTC